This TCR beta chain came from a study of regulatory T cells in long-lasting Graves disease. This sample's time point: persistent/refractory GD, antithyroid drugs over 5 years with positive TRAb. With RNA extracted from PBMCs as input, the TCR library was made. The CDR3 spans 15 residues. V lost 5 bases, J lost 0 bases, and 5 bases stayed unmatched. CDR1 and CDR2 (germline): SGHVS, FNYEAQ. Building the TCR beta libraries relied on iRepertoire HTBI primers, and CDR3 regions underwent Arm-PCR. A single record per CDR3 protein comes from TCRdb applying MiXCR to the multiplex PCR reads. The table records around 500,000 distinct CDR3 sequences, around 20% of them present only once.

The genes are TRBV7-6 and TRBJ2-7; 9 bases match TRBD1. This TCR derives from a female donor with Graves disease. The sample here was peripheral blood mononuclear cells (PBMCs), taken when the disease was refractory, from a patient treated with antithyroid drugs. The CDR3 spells CASSPTGGHSYEQYF. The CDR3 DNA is TGTGCCAGCAGCCCGACAGGGGGACACTCCTACGAGCAGTACTTC.